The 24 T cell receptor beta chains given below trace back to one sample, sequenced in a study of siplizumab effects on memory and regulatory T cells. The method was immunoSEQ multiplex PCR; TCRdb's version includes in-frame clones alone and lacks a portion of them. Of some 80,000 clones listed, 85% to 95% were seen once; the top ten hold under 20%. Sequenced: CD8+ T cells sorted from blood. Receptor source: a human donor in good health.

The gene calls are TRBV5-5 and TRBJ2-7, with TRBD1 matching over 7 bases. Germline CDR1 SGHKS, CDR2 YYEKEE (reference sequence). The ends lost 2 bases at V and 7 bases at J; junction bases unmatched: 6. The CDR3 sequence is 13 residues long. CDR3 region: CASSFPGGMEQYF. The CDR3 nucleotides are TGTGCCAGCAGCTTTCCAGGGGGAATGGAGCAGTACTTC.

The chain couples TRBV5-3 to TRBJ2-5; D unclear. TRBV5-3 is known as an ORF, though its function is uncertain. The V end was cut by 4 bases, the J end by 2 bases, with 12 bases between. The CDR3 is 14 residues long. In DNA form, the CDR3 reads TGTGCCAGAAGCCCCCCCGAGGTGCAAGAGACCCAGTACTTC. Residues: CARSPPEVQETQYF.

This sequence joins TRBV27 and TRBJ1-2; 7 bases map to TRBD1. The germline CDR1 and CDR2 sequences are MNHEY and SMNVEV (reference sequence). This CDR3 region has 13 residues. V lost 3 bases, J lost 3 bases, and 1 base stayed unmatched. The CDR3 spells CASSFGTDYGYTF. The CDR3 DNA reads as TGTGCCAGCAGTTTCGGGACAGACTATGGCTACACCTTC.

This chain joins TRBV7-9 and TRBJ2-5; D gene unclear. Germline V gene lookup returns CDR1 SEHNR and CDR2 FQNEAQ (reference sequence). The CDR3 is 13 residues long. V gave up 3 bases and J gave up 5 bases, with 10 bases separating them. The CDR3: CASSFQSGETQYF. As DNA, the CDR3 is TGTGCCAGCAGCTTCCAGAGTGGGGAGACCCAGTACTTC.

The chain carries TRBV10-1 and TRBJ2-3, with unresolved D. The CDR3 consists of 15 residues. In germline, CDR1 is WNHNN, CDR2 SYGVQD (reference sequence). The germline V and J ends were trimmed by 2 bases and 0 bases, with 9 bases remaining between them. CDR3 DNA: TGCGCCAGCAGTGAGGGGTATTCCAGCACAGATACGCAGTATTTT. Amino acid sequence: CASSEGYSSTDTQYF.

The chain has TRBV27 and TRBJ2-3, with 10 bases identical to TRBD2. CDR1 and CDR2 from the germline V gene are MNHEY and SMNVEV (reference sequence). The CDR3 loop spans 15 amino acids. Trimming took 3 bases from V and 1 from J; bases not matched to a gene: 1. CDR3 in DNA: TGTGCCAGCAGTTTGCTAGCGGGAGGCACAGATACGCAGTATTTT. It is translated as CASSLLAGGTDTQYF.

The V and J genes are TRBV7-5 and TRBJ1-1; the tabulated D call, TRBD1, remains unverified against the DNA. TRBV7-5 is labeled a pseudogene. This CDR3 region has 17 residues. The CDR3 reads CARSLRIWAPMNTEAFF. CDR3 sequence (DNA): TGTGCCAGAAGCTTAAGGATTTGGGCGCCGATGAACACTGAAGCTTTCTTT.

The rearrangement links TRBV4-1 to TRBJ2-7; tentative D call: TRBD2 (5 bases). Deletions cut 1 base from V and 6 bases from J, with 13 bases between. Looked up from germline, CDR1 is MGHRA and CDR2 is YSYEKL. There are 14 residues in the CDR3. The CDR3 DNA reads TGCGCCAGCAGCCAAGGCGAGGGCGAACCCGAGCAGTACTTC. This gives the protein CASSQGEGEPEQYF.

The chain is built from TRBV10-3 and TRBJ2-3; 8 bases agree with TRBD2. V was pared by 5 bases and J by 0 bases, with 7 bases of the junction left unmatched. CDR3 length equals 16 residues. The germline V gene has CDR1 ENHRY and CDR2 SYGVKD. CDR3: CAISPSLAASTDTQYF. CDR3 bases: TGTGCCATCAGTCCTTCACTAGCGGCTAGCACAGATACGCAGTATTTT.

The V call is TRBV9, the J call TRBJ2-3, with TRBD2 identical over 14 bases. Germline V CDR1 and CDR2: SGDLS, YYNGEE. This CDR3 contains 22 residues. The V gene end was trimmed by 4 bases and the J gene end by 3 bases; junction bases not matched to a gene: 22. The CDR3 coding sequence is TGTGCCAGCAGCAACCCCACACCAAAGCCGGGACTAGCGGGAGTCTTAACAGATACGCAGTATTTT. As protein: CASSNPTPKPGLAGVLTDTQYF. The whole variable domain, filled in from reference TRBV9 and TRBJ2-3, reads DSGVTQTPKHLITATGQRVTLRCSPRSGDLSVYWYQQSLDQGLQFLIQYYNGEERAKGNILERFSAQQFPDLHSELNLSSLELGDSALYFCASSNPTPKPGLAGVLTDTQYFGPGTRLTVL.

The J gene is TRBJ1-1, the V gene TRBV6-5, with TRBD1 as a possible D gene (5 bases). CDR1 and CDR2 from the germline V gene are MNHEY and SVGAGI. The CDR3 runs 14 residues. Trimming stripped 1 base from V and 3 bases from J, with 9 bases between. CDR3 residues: CASSYWGSDTEAFF. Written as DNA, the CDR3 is TGTGCCAGCAGTTACTGGGGCTCGGACACTGAAGCTTTCTTT.

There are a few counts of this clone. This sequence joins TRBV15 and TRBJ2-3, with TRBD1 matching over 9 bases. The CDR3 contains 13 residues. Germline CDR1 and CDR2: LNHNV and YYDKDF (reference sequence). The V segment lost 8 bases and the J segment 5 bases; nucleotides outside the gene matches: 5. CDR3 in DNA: TGTGCCACCCTGGGACAGGGTCGAGATACGCAGTATTTT. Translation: CATLGQGRDTQYF.

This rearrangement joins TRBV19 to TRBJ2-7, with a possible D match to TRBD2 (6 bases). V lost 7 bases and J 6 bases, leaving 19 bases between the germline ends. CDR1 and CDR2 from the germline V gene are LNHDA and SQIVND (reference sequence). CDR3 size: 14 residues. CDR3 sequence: CASTTFGGAPEQYF. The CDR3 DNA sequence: TGTGCCAGTACAACTTTCGGGGGAGCTCCCGAGCAGTACTTC.

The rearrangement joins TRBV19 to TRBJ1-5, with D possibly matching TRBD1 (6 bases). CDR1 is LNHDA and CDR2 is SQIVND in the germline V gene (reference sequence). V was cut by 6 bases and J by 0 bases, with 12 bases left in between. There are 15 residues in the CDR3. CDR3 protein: CASRWDTNSNQPQHF. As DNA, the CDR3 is TGTGCCAGTAGATGGGACACCAATAGCAATCAGCCCCAGCATTTT.

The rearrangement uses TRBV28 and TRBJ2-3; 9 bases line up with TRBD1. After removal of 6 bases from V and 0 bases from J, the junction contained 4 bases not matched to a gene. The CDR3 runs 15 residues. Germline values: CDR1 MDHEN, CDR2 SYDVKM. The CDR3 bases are TGTGCCAGCAGCCAGGACAGGGGAAGCACAGATACGCAGTATTTT. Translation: CASSQDRGSTDTQYF.

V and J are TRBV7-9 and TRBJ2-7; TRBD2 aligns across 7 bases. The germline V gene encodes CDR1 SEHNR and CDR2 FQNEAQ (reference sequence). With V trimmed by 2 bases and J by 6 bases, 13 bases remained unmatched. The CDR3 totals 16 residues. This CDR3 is CASSLWSAGRTLEQYF. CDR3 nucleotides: TGTGCCAGCAGCTTATGGTCAGCGGGGAGAACCCTCGAGCAGTACTTC.

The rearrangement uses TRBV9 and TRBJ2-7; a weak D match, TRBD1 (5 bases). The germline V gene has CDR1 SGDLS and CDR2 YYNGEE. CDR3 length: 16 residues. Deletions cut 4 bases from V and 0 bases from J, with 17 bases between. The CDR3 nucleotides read TGTGCCAGCAGCCCAAGGGGCGGTTCGAGCTCCTACGAGCAGTACTTC. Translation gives CASSPRGGSSSYEQYF.

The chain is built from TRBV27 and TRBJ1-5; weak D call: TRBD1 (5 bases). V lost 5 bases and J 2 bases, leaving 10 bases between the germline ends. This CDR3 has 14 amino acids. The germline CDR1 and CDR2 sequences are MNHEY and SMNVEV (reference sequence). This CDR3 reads CASSPLGGNQPQHF. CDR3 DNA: TGTGCCAGCAGTCCCCTGGGGGGCAATCAGCCCCAGCATTTT.

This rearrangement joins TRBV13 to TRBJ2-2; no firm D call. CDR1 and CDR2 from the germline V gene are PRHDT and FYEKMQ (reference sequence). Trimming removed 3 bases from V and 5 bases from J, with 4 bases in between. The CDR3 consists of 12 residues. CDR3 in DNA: TGTGCCAGCAGCTTCCGTACCGGGGAGCTGTTTTTT. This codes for CASSFRTGELFF. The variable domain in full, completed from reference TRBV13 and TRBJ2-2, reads AAGVIQSPRHLIKEKRETATLKCYPIPRHDTVYWYQQGPGQDPQFLISFYEKMQSDKGSIPDRFSAQQFSDYHSELNMSSLELGDSALYFCASSFRTGELFFGEGSRLTVL.

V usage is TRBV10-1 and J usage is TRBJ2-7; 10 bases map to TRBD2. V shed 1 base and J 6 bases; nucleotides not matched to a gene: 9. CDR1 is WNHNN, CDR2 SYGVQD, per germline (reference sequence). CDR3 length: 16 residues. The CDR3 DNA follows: TGCGCCAGCAGTGAGTACGGAACTAGCGGGATTTTCGAGCAGTACTTC. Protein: CASSEYGTSGIFEQYF.

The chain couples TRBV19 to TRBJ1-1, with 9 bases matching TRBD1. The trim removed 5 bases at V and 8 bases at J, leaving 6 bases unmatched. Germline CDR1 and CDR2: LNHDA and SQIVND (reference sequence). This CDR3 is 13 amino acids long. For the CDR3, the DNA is TGTGCCAGTAGTTACACAGGGGGCCGGGAAGCTTTCTTT. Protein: CASSYTGGREAFF.

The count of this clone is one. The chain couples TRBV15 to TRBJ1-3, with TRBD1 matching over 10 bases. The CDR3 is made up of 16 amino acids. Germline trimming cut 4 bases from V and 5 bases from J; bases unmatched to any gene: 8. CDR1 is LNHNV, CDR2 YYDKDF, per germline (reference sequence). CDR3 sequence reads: CATSNSRDRGRNTIYF. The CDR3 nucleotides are TGTGCCACCAGCAACTCAAGGGACAGGGGAAGAAACACCATATATTTT.

Written as DNA, the CDR3 is TGTGCCACCAGCAGAGATAAAGGACCAGAGTTCCAGCATTTT. Amino acids: CATSRDKGPEFQHF. This chain uses TRBV15 with TRBJ1-5, with no clear D. Per the germline V gene, CDR1 is LNHNV and CDR2 is YYDKDF (reference sequence). V dropped 0 bases and J dropped 12 bases, with 15 bases sitting between them. The CDR3 is 14 amino acids.

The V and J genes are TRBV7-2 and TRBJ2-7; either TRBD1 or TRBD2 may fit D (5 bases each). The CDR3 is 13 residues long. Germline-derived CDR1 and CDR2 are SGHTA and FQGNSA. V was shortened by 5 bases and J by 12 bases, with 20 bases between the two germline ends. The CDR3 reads CASSPFPKGPTYF. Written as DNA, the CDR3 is TGTGCCAGCAGCCCCTTTCCCAAGGGACCTACGTACTTC.